Listed below are T cell receptor beta chains from one sample, sequenced in a study of T cell repertoires in cytomegalovirus infection. Their cognate antigens are unknown. Via MiXCR, TCRdb re-called the reads, giving one row per CDR3 protein. The sample includes approximately 340,000 distinct CDR3 sequences, 25% to 35% of them seen just once. The specimen was cultured PBMCs, collected from culture after CMV antigen stimulation. These receptors all come from a human donor in good health (CMV status not recorded). Some clones in this sample may be carry-over from other donors' samples. CDR3s include the opening cysteine and the closing phenylalanine or tryptophan. D genes are given only for firm matches. Size is stated for part of the rows, as once, few or many counts, or as a class when the clone is expanded.

V,size,D,J,DNA,CDR3
TRBV6-8,NA,NA,TRBJ1-1,TGTGCCAGCACCCGAATGAACACTGAAGCTTTCTTT,CASTRMNTEAFF
TRBV15,few,TRBD2,TRBJ2-1,TGTGCCACCAGCAGCCCCGGAAGCGGGAGGGCAGGTAATGAGCAGTTCTTC,CATSSPGSGRAGNEQFF
TRBV7-2,many,TRBD1,TRBJ1-1,TGTGCCAGCAGCTTAGCCCCAGCGCGACAGGGGGTGAACACTGAAGCTTTCTTT,CASSLAPARQGVNTEAFF
TRBV9,few,NA,TRBJ1-2,TGTGCCAGCAGCGGCACCCGGAGACAGGAGTCTAGGCGTAACTATGGCTACACCTTC,CASSGTRRQESRRNYGYTF
TRBV7-6,NA,TRBD2,TRBJ2-1,TGTGCCAGCAGCTTAGGAAGCGGGAGGTTTGAGCAGTTCTTC,CASSLGSGRFEQFF
TRBV10-2,few,NA,TRBJ2-7,TGCGCCACCCCCGGGACTGGCCCTTACGAGCAGTACTTC,CATPGTGPYEQYF
TRBV7-9,many,TRBD2,TRBJ2-1,TGTGCCAGCACCCATAGCGGGAGAGGACTTGAGCAGTTCTTC,CASTHSGRGLEQFF
TRBV7-2,NA,TRBD2,TRBJ2-7,TGTGCCAGCAGCCCCCGGGACTACACTACCTACGAGCAGTACTTC,CASSPRDYTTYEQYF
TRBV2,many,NA,TRBJ2-1,TGTGCCAGCAGTGTGGACCGCTCCTACAATGAGCAGTTCTTC,CASSVDRSYNEQFF
TRBV30,few,TRBD2,TRBJ2-1,TGTGCCTGGAGTGCCGGGACTAGCGGATACAATGAGCAGTTCTTC,CAWSAGTSGYNEQFF
TRBV6-5,many,NA,TRBJ1-1,TGTGCCAGCAGTTACGGGCAGACGGATGAAGCTTTCTTT,CASSYGQTDEAFF
TRBV3-1,once,NA,TRBJ2-7,TGTGCCAGCAGCCAGGACAGTACCTACGAGCAGTACTTC,CASSQDSTYEQYF
TRBV18,NA,NA,TRBJ1-2,TGTGCCAGCTCACCAACGACGTTCGGCTACACCTTC,CASSPTTFGYTF
TRBV7-9,NA,NA,TRBJ1-1,TGTGCCAGCAGCCCAAGCGGGGGGGGACTGAACACTGAAGCTTTCTTT,CASSPSGGGLNTEAFF
TRBV5-1,few,TRBD2,TRBJ2-3,TGCGCCAGCCGTTTTGGTACGGGGGGATACACAGATACGCAGTATTTT,CASRFGTGGYTDTQYF
TRBV4-1,many,NA,TRBJ2-1,TGCGCCAGCAGCCAAGGAGGACCACTAGCCCCCAATGAGCAGTTCTTC,CASSQGGPLAPNEQFF
TRBV27,NA,TRBD1,TRBJ1-2,TGTGCCAGCAGTCCTGCCCGGGACAGGGGACCTACTAACTATGGCTACACCTTC,CASSPARDRGPTNYGYTF
TRBV5-1,NA,TRBD2,TRBJ2-1,TGCGCCAGCAGCTTGATCCCAGGGGGAGCGGGGGGCCGTCATGAGCAGTTCTTC,CASSLIPGGAGGRHEQFF
TRBV4-2,NA,NA,TRBJ1-5,TGTGCCAGCAGCCAAGGCAGGGTGAGGGATCAGCCCCAGCATTTT,CASSQGRVRDQPQHF
TRBV12-3/TRBV12-4,NA,NA,TRBJ2-5,TGTGCCAGCAGTTTGGGAAGATCCCAAGAGACCCAGTACTTC,CASSLGRSQETQYF
TRBV28,many,NA,TRBJ2-1,TGTGCCAGCAGGGCAGACAGAAGCTCCTACAATGAGCAGTTCTTC,CASRADRSSYNEQFF
TRBV28,NA,NA,TRBJ2-3,TGTGCCAGCAGTGGGGACGTCACAGATACGCAGTATTTT,CASSGDVTDTQYF
TRBV11-2,many,TRBD1,TRBJ2-1,TGTGCCAGCAGCAAACTCAGGGGGCGCGTGTCCTACAATGAGCAGTTCTTC,CASSKLRGRVSYNEQFF
TRBV6-2/TRBV6-3,few,TRBD2,TRBJ2-2,TGTGCCAGCAGTTACCCAACTAGCGGGAGGAACACCGGGGAGCTGTTTTTT,CASSYPTSGRNTGELFF
TRBV2,NA,NA,TRBJ1-3,TGTGCCAGCAGTGAACCCCGGGTCAGGGGAGTGAGAGGAAACACCATATATTTT,CASSEPRVRGVRGNTIYF
TRBV12-3/TRBV12-4,NA,NA,TRBJ2-2,TGTGCCAGCAGTTTTGGGGGGCTGAACACCGGGGAGCTGTTTTTT,CASSFGGLNTGELFF
TRBV7-6,few,TRBD1,TRBJ2-6,TGTGCCAGCAGCCCTACTGGGACAGTATCTGGGGCCAACGTCCTGACTTTC,CASSPTGTVSGANVLTF
TRBV5-1,NA,TRBD2,TRBJ2-1,TGCGCCAGCAGCTCGGCGGGGGGAGTTATATATGAGCAGTTCTTC,CASSSAGGVIYEQFF